This T cell receptor beta chain was recovered during a study of blood T cell repertoires in COVID-19. V dropped 4 bases and J dropped 0 bases, with 23 bases sitting between them. CDR1 is SQVTM and CDR2 is ANQGSEA in the germline V gene. The CDR3 runs to 18 residues. Profiling relied on immunoSEQ multiplex PCR, and the TCRdb table lists in-frame clones only, not all of them. The table lists approximately 70,000 clones, about 90% of them singletons. This clonotype originated in a woman between 45 and 65 years old with COVID-19, enrolled during active disease. Sequencing was performed on peripheral blood. The chain uses TRBV29-1 and TRBJ2-3; D possibly corresponds to TRBD2 (6 bases). CDR3 region: CSVGFPLGRGTSTDTQYF. The CDR3 DNA is TGCAGCGTTGGATTTCCCCTGGGAAGAGGGACTAGCACAGATACGCAGTATTTT.